Here is one T cell receptor beta chain with its context. Germline and junction disagree at one end, which may indicate a read error. Produced via immunoSEQ multiplex PCR; TCRdb's table is partial and in-frame only. The sample comprises about 210,000 clones, 81% of which are singletons, and around 9% rests with the top ten. Residents of about two dozen US areas, aged roughly 18 to 90 years, made up the participants. Germline V CDR1 and CDR2: SQVTM, ANQGSEA. This CDR3 comprises 13 residues. The data are from a study of blood T cell repertoires in COVID-19. The wider study: The study drew acute and convalescent COVID-19 samples from the United States, Italy and Spain. The cDNA or gDNA used as material had been derived from T cells, B-cell-depleted T cells, or PBMCs.

This clonotype was obtained from a woman in her fifties or sixties with acute COVID-19. The chain joins TRBV29-1 to TRBJ1-2, with D hard to call. The sample taken for sequencing was PBMCs or T cells enriched from blood (not recorded which). The CDR3 DNA follows: TGCAGCGGTGACCCGGTTGGACTTGATGGCCACACCTTC. Translating it yields CSGDPVGLDGHTF. Drawing the rest from reference TRBV29-1 and TRBJ1-2, the complete variable domain is SAVISQKPSRDICQRGTSLTIQCQVDSQVTMMFWYRQQPGQSLTLIATANQGSEATYESGFVIDKFPISRPNLTFSTLTVSNMSPEDSSIYLCSGDPVGLDGHTFGSGTRLTVV.